The entry that follows covers one TCR beta chain sequence. Its target antigen remains unknown. No much larger clonotype is one base removed from it; base qualities were not supplied. The immunoSEQ Assay, a bias-controlled multiplex PCR, was used to amplify TCRbeta CDR3 regions from genomic DNA. Regarding the original processing steps: Within the assay, amplification of reference gene primers was used to estimate how many nucleated cells each sample contained. Sequence reads were collapsed and filtered to measure the absolute abundance of every unique TCRbeta CDR3 rearrangement. For each sample, productive Simpson clonality was calculated as the square root of Simpson's diversity index across productive rearrangements. The source is immuneACCESS, and TCRdb retained only in-frame sequences with V and J called. Part of the clones is not carried over; for the studies checked, unresolved V genes explain less than half of this, and the remainder is unexplained. The V and J calls and clone size are taken from that table; D and trimming were inferred from the DNA. The sample table lists over 100,000 clones, roughly nine tenths of them with a count of one. Of the sample, 5% to 6.5% falls within the top ten clones.

The collaborating institutions used their own protocols to collect whole blood in K2EDTA tubes. Collaborator samples were shipped for TCRbeta analysis as frozen whole blood, isolated PBMCs, or DNA extracted from either sample type. Reading from cysteine to phenylalanine, the CDR3 counts 14 amino acids. Only the CDR3 region is kept as DNA, spanning 42 bases read in frame from base 1. The V end loses 5 bases and the J end loses 3 bases, and a stretch of 13 bases separates them. CDR1 is given as SEHNR and CDR2 as FQNEAQ, both from the germline V gene (reference sequence). The data stem from a study of blood T cell repertoires in COVID-19 (dated by TCRdb to the early 2020s). A note on the overall study: The collaborator samples originated in the United States, Italy and Spain and spanned the acute and convalescent phases of COVID-19. The prospective study material was composed of cDNA or gDNA derived from T cells, B-cell-depleted T cells, or PBMCs. Deeply sampled blood TCRbeta repertoires from subjects exposed to, actively infected with, or recovered from COVID-19 were included in the dataset. The repertoires were released in a freely available public database intended as a resource for research on the immune response to SARS-CoV-2. The samples were drawn from the first 160 participants of the ongoing ImmuneRACE study and from roughly 1,300 subjects provided by 6 global collaborators. The sample metadata nearly always contained a de-identified subject ID, COVID-19 status, age in years and sex. Where available, HLA class I and class II types were obtained from metadata supplied by the sample provider rather than from assay-based typing.

Points the paper makes about the study in general: The quantity of clinical and demographic metadata differed by source and by participant and was supplied without curation.

Rearrangement joined TRBV7-9 to TRBJ1-1; TRBD1 is perhaps the D gene, given 5 matching bases. Source material: peripheral blood. The receptor's source is a human donor in a cohort sampled during active COVID-19. The CDR3 corresponds to CASSGGTTDTEAFF. The nucleotides are TGTGCCAGCAGCGGAGGGACTACGGACACTGAAGCTTTCTTT.